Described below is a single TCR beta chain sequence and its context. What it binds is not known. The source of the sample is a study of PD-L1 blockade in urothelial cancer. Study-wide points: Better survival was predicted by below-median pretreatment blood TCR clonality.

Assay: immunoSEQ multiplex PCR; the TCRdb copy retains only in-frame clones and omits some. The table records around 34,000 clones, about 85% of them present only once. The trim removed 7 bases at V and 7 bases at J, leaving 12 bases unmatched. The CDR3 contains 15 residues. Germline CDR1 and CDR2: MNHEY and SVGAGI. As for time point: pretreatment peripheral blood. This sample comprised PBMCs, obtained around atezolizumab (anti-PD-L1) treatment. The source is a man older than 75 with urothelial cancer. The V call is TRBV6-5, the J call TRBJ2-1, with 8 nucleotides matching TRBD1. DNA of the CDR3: TGTGCCAGCACCCGCTCCGGGACAGGTGGGAATGAGCAGTTCTTC. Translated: CASTRSGTGGNEQFF.